Below are 30 T cell receptor beta chains sequenced from a single sample in a study of beta chain features in type 1 diabetes. The antigens these receptors bind are not known. Findings and limits, study-wide: People with Type 1 diabetes carried modestly yet significantly shorter TCRB CDR3s in all four CD4+ subsets.

Expressed TCRB transcripts were sequenced because the isolated RNA had all been reverse transcribed beforehand. Data came from immunoSEQ multiplex PCR; TCRdb stores just in-frame clones and leaves some out. The sample consists of over 650,000 clones, 11% to 15% of them appearing once. The sequenced sample consisted of naive CD4+ T cells from blood. The origin of the receptors is a man in his late teens or twenties with type 1 diabetes.

A few counts support this clone. The chain uses TRBV4-1 and TRBJ1-3, with unresolved D. In germline, CDR1 is MGHRA, CDR2 YSYEKL. The CDR3 is made up of 14 amino acids. Trimming stripped 0 bases from V and 7 bases from J, with 10 bases between. CDR3 protein: CASSQDGSRNTIYF. CDR3 sequence (DNA): TGCGCCAGCAGCCAAGATGGGTCGAGGAACACCATATATTTT.

In this sample, this clone turned up once. The V call is TRBV9, the J call TRBJ2-7; 9 nucleotides match TRBD1. CDR1 SGDLS and CDR2 YYNGEE come from the germline V gene. J was trimmed by 4 bases and V by 2 bases; bases with no gene match: 7. The CDR3 sequence is 15 residues long. This CDR3 reads CASSVRTGQGYEQYF. CDR3 sequence (DNA): TGTGCCAGCAGCGTTCGGACGGGACAGGGTTACGAGCAGTACTTC.

The V gene is TRBV25-1, the J gene TRBJ2-3; tentatively, D is TRBD2 (6 bases). Per the germline V gene, CDR1 is MGHDK and CDR2 is SYGVNS. The V and J ends lost 6 bases and 0 bases respectively, with 19 bases between them. The length of the CDR3 is 17 residues. The CDR3 spells CASSPSLGGSSTDTQYF. CDR3 DNA sequence: TGTGCCAGCAGCCCGAGCCTGGGGGGTTCAAGCACAGATACGCAGTATTTT.

J is TRBJ2-1 and V is TRBV5-4; 8 nucleotides agree with TRBD2. The length of the CDR3 is 14 residues. Germline assignment: CDR1 SGHNT and CDR2 YYREEE (reference sequence). Trimming at V came to 6 bases and at J to 3 bases, leaving 5 bases not matched to a gene. Here the CDR3 reads CASKRGGNYNEQFF. The DNA of the CDR3 is TGTGCCAGCAAACGCGGGGGGAACTACAATGAGCAGTTCTTC.

On this clone: The same CDR3 also results from other DNA sequences found in this sample. V usage is TRBV6-5 and J usage is TRBJ2-2; D is unclear. Germline lookup yields CDR1 MNHEY and CDR2 SVGAGI. This CDR3 has 12 residues. The V end was cut by 5 bases, the J end by 2 bases, with 3 bases between. This CDR3 reads CASSSNTGELFF. CDR3 nucleotides: TGTGCCAGCAGTAGTAACACCGGGGAGCTGTTTTTT.

The chain has TRBV6-6 and TRBJ2-1, with 8 nucleotides matching TRBD1. CDR3 length: 14 residues. Germline V CDR1 and CDR2: MNHNY, SVGAGI (reference sequence). With V trimmed by 4 bases and J by 3 bases, 2 bases remained unmatched. CDR3: CASSSGQGYNEQFF. CDR3 DNA sequence: TGTGCCAGCAGTTCCGGACAGGGCTACAATGAGCAGTTCTTC.

This chain uses TRBV30 with TRBJ2-1, with TRBD2 identical over 8 bases. Germline CDR1 GTSNPN, CDR2 SVGIG (reference sequence). V trimming: 0 bases; J trimming: 5 bases; junction bases outside the gene matches: 9. The CDR3 covers 16 residues. CDR3 amino acids: CAWSVPNSGVNNEQFF. As DNA, the CDR3 is TGTGCCTGGAGTGTACCCAATAGCGGGGTAAACAATGAGCAGTTCTTC.

The chain carries TRBV29-1 and TRBJ1-2, with 9 bases lining up with TRBD1. V trimming: 5 bases; J trimming: 2 bases; junction bases outside the gene matches: 6. The CDR3 runs 14 residues. Germline V CDR1 and CDR2: SQVTM, ANQGSEA. The DNA for the CDR3 is TGCAGCGTTCCGACAGGGGGGGGCAACTATGGCTACACCTTC. Its protein product is CSVPTGGGNYGYTF.

This clone was picked up a small number of times. The genes are TRBV25-1 and TRBJ2-1; possible D gene TRBD2, 7 bases. CDR3 length equals 14 residues. Germline lookup yields CDR1 MGHDK and CDR2 SYGVNS. Trimming stripped 3 bases from V and 8 bases from J, with 14 bases between. The CDR3 loop reads CASSEAGAVDEQFF. The CDR3 DNA reads as TGTGCCAGCAGTGAGGCGGGGGCTGTGGATGAGCAGTTCTTC.

The chain joins TRBV2 to TRBJ1-1; 9 bases line up with TRBD1. V gave up 6 bases and J gave up 7 bases; unmatched junction bases: 3. Per germline, CDR1 SNHLY and CDR2 FYNNEI. The CDR3 is 12 amino acids. The CDR3 nucleotides are TGTGCCAGCAGAAGACAGGGGGTTGAAGCTTTCTTT. Protein sequence: CASRRQGVEAFF. The full variable domain, in which reference TRBV2 and TRBJ1-1 provide the parts outside the CDR3, is EPEVTQTPSHQVTQMGQEVILRCVPISNHLYFYWYRQILGQKVEFLVSFYNNEISEKSEIFDDQFSVERPDGSNFTLKIRSTKLEDSAMYFCASRRQGVEAFFGQGTRLTVV.

This clone has more than one count but fewer than ten. This chain connects TRBV6-5 to TRBJ2-1; TRBD2 agrees at 9 bases. This CDR3 comprises 16 residues. Losses at the gene ends were 4 bases for V and 4 bases for J; bases not matched to a gene: 8. Germline-derived CDR1 and CDR2 are MNHEY and SVGAGI. CDR3 in amino acids: CASSSSLTSGYNEQFF. DNA of the CDR3: TGTGCCAGCAGTTCCTCCTTGACTAGCGGATACAATGAGCAGTTCTTC.

The V and J genes are TRBV6-5 and TRBJ2-1; D perhaps matches TRBD1 (6 bases). The V end was cut by 5 bases, the J end by 4 bases, with 15 bases between. The germline CDR1 and CDR2 sequences are MNHEY and SVGAGI. There are 15 residues in the CDR3. Here the CDR3 reads CASSTTGQEYNEQFF. The CDR3 bases are TGTGCCAGCAGTACCACGGGACAAGAATACAATGAGCAGTTCTTC.

V is TRBV30 and J is TRBJ1-2; no firm D call. Trimming cost V 0 bases and J 8 bases, with 10 bases left between them. The CDR3 is 12 amino acids. Per the germline V gene, CDR1 is GTSNPN and CDR2 is SVGIG (reference sequence). CDR3 sequence: CAWSVIPSGYTF. The DNA for the CDR3 is TGTGCCTGGAGTGTAATCCCTTCGGGCTACACCTTC.

In its sample, this clone was seen a few times. This chain connects TRBV11-2 to TRBJ2-3, with 12 bases that match TRBD2. Trimming cost V 0 bases and J 6 bases; bases outside gene matches: 7. Germline CDR1 and CDR2: SGHAT and FQNNGV. CDR3 length equals 17 residues. The CDR3 region is CASSLDPTSGGADTQYF. The CDR3 region has the DNA TGTGCCAGCAGCTTAGATCCGACTAGCGGGGGCGCGGATACGCAGTATTTT.

There are a few counts of this clone. The chain has TRBV9 and TRBJ2-3; either TRBD1 or TRBD2 may supply D (5 bases each). Germline CDR1 SGDLS, CDR2 YYNGEE. V dropped 3 bases and J dropped 8 bases, with 13 bases sitting between them. This CDR3 region has 13 residues. DNA for the CDR3: TGTGCCAGCAGCGGCCCGGGACGTCCTACGCAGTATTTT. It yields the protein CASSGPGRPTQYF. The full variable domain, rest sourced from reference TRBV9 and TRBJ2-3, is DSGVTQTPKHLITATGQRVTLRCSPRSGDLSVYWYQQSLDQGLQFLIQYYNGEERAKGNILERFSAQQFPDLHSELNLSSLELGDSALYFCASSGPGRPTQYFGPGTRLTVL.

This clone has only a few counts. The J gene is TRBJ2-7, the V gene TRBV28, with 11 positions matching TRBD1. J was trimmed by 3 bases and V by 7 bases; bases with no gene match: 8. This CDR3 is 15 amino acids long. CDR1 is MDHEN, CDR2 SYDVKM, per germline. CDR3 protein: CASIDSGTGGYEQYF. The CDR3 region has the DNA TGTGCCAGCATCGACTCCGGGACAGGGGGCTACGAGCAGTACTTC.

The chain has TRBV28 and TRBJ2-3; D unclear. CDR1 is MDHEN, CDR2 SYDVKM, per germline. This CDR3 is 11 amino acids long. The V end lost 7 bases, the J end lost 2 bases, and 4 bases lay between the germline ends. The CDR3 region has the DNA TGTGCCAGCATACACACAGATACGCAGTATTTT. Encoded protein: CASIHTDTQYF.

The CDR3 DNA sequence: TGTGCCAGCAGTTTACTCGGGACTAGCGGGGACTACGAGCAGTACTTC. Amino acid sequence: CASSLLGTSGDYEQYF. The chain has TRBV27 and TRBJ2-7; 13 bases agree with TRBD2. The CDR3 length is 16 residues. Germline CDR1 reads MNHEY; CDR2 reads SMNVEV (reference sequence). The trim removed 2 bases at V and 3 bases at J, leaving 4 bases unmatched.

This clone was detected a few times. The chain has TRBV10-2 and TRBJ2-5, with D possibly matching TRBD1 (6 bases). The V gene's germline CDR1 is WSHSY and CDR2 SAAADI. Trimming left V 0 bases short and J 4 bases short, with 6 bases between. The CDR3 is 13 residues long. CDR3 coding DNA: TGCGCCAGCAGTGAGTCAGGGGGAGAGACCCAGTACTTC. Translating it yields CASSESGGETQYF.

The J gene is TRBJ1-2, the V gene TRBV14; 10 bases are a match to TRBD1. The CDR3 sequence is 16 residues long. Germline V gene lookup returns CDR1 SGHDN and CDR2 FVKESK. The J segment lost 3 bases and the V segment lost 2 bases, leaving 6 bases of the junction unmatched. The CDR3 protein is CASSQSPGTGDYGYTF. The CDR3 nucleotides are TGTGCCAGCAGCCAAAGCCCCGGGACAGGGGACTATGGCTACACCTTC.

This clone came up a few times. This chain joins TRBV4-3 and TRBJ2-1; no definite D call. V lost 2 bases to trimming and J lost 6 bases, with 11 bases between them. CDR3 size: 14 residues. The germline V gene encodes CDR1 LGHNA and CDR2 YSLEER. DNA for the CDR3: TGCGCCAGCAGCCAAATCTCGGCTAGCAATGAGCAGTTCTTC. This sequence encodes CASSQISASNEQFF.

This clone was seen a handful of times. The J gene is TRBJ2-2, the V gene TRBV29-1, with D perhaps matching TRBD2 (6 bases). Germline lookup yields CDR1 SQVTM and CDR2 ANQGSEA. The CDR3 totals 16 residues. V lost 6 bases and J 1 base, leaving 18 bases between the germline ends. CDR3 region: CSVAGRGGVNTGELFF. The CDR3 coding sequence is TGCAGCGTCGCGGGGAGAGGCGGAGTGAACACCGGGGAGCTGTTTTTT.

This clone was counted between two and nine times. V is TRBV5-6 and J is TRBJ1-2; perhaps TRBD1 as D (6 bases). Germline V lookup: CDR1 SGHDT, CDR2 YYEEEE. The CDR3 is 14 residues long. V gave up 6 bases and J gave up 4 bases, with 16 bases separating them. DNA of the CDR3: TGTGCCAGCATTATCCGGGACATCGGCTATGGCTACACCTTC. Protein: CASIIRDIGYGYTF.

This clone appeared a few times. The chain carries TRBV19 and TRBJ1-2; 9 bases are shared with TRBD1. J lost 8 bases, V lost 8 bases, and 15 bases had no gene match. The CDR3 sequence is 15 residues long. Germline V CDR1 and CDR2: LNHDA, SQIVND (reference sequence). The CDR3 sequence: CASSPSRDRVYGYTF. DNA of the CDR3: TGTGCCAGTTCGCCCTCCCGGGACAGGGTTTACGGCTACACCTTC.

This clone has only a few counts. The rearrangement uses TRBV5-4 and TRBJ2-5, with D unclear. This CDR3 region has 13 residues. Germline V gives CDR1 SGHNT, CDR2 YYREEE (reference sequence). V was cut by 1 base and J by 4 bases, with 8 bases left in between. The CDR3, as DNA: TGTGCCAGCAGCTTGTCTGGTGCAGAGACCCAGTACTTC. It encodes CASSLSGAETQYF.

V is TRBV7-9 and J is TRBJ1-1, with D perhaps matching TRBD1 (6 bases). Germline CDR1 reads SEHNR; CDR2 reads FQNEAQ (reference sequence). This CDR3 is 12 amino acids long. V dropped 6 bases and J dropped 7 bases, with 12 bases sitting between them. The CDR3 reads CASRNAGDEAFF. CDR3 DNA sequence: TGTGCCAGCAGAAACGCAGGGGATGAAGCTTTCTTT.

The chain couples TRBV30 to TRBJ1-2; TRBD1 matches at 8 bases. With V trimmed by 2 bases and J by 3 bases, 8 bases remained unmatched. Germline CDR1 is GTSNPN and CDR2 is SVGIG (reference sequence). This CDR3 has 15 residues. This chain's CDR3 is CAWSPQGAVHYGYTF. The CDR3, as DNA: TGTGCCTGGAGTCCCCAGGGGGCGGTCCACTATGGCTACACCTTC.

V and J are TRBV15 and TRBJ2-3; 7 bases map to TRBD2. The V and J ends lost 5 bases and 2 bases, in that order; junction bases with no gene match: 4. The CDR3 covers 14 residues. Per germline, CDR1 LNHNV and CDR2 YYDKDF (reference sequence). The CDR3 DNA reads as TGTGCCACCAGCCGGGACTACAACACAGATACGCAGTATTTT. Translating it yields CATSRDYNTDTQYF. The whole variable domain, filled in from reference TRBV15 and TRBJ2-3, reads DAMVIQNPRYQVTQFGKPVTLSCSQTLNHNVMYWYQQKSSQAPKLLFHYYDKDFNNEADTPDNFQSRRPNTSFCFLDIRSPGLGDTAMYLCATSRDYNTDTQYFGPGTRLTVL.

This clone was detected a few times. This chain connects TRBV5-4 to TRBJ1-2; possible D gene TRBD1, 5 bases. Trimming stripped 3 bases from V and 5 bases from J, with 11 bases between. Germline loops: CDR1 SGHNT, CDR2 YYREEE (reference sequence). The CDR3 has 13 amino acids. The CDR3 sequence is CASSSADTYGYTF. CDR3 coding DNA: TGTGCCAGCAGCTCCGCGGACACGTATGGCTACACCTTC.

Only a few counts were recorded for this clone. The chain recombines TRBV4-1 with TRBJ1-2; 7 bases agree with TRBD1. V was pared by 4 bases and J by 2 bases, with 7 bases of the junction left unmatched. The CDR3 extends over 15 amino acids. Germline lookup yields CDR1 MGHRA and CDR2 YSYEKL. CDR3 sequence reads: CASSPGQVLNYGYTF. In DNA form, the CDR3 reads TGCGCCAGCAGCCCAGGACAGGTTCTAAACTATGGCTACACCTTC.